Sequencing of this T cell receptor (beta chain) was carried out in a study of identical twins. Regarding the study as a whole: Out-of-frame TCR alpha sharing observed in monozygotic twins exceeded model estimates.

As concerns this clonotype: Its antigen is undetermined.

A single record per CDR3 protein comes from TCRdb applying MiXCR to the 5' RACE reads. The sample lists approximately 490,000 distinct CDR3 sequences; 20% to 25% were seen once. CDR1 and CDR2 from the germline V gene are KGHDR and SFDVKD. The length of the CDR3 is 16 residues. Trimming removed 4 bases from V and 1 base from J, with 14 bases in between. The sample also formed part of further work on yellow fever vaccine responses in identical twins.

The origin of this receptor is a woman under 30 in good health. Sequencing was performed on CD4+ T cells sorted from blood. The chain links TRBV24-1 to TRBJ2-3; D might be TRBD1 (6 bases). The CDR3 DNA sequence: TGTGCCACCAGTGACCGGACAGAGGAAGGCACAGATACGCAGTATTTT. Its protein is CATSDRTEEGTDTQYF.